The rows below give T cell receptor beta chains drawn from one sample of a study of OX40 agonist ivuxolimab in advanced cancers. Assay: immunoSEQ multiplex PCR; the TCRdb copy retains only in-frame clones and omits some. The profile shows 65,000 to 95,000 clones, 84% of them singletons. This sample comprised CD4+ or CD8+ T cells sorted from blood, obtained in a trial of the OX40 agonist ivuxolimab. These TCRs come from an adult with an advanced solid tumor such as melanoma, head and neck, liver or kidney cancer. CDR3s include the opening cysteine and the closing phenylalanine or tryptophan. The order of the fields is J gene, V gene, CDR3 protein.

j_gene: TRBJ2-3
v_gene: TRBV10-1
CDR3aa: CASSELTSGRADTQYF

j_gene: TRBJ1-2
v_gene: TRBV7-8
CDR3aa: CASSFQDGLGYGYTF

j_gene: TRBJ1-5
v_gene: TRBV28
CDR3aa: CASSLRTRRSGTSQPQHF

j_gene: TRBJ2-3
v_gene: TRBV29-1
CDR3aa: CSVEVWDYNRDTQYF

j_gene: TRBJ1-2
v_gene: TRBV28
CDR3aa: CASRRAIYGYTF

j_gene: TRBJ1-2
v_gene: TRBV4-2
CDR3aa: CASSQPYEGYTF

j_gene: TRBJ1-3
v_gene: TRBV7-2
CDR3aa: CASSVWAGLEGNTIYF

j_gene: TRBJ1-6
v_gene: TRBV6-5
CDR3aa: CASSSGQEALSPLHF

j_gene: TRBJ1-1
v_gene: TRBV28
CDR3aa: CASRYNRFRTVWNTEAFF

j_gene: TRBJ1-1
v_gene: TRBV5-1
CDR3aa: CASSLESWQVTEAFF

j_gene: TRBJ2-5
v_gene: TRBV7-2
CDR3aa: CASSLVAGPGKAVQYF

j_gene: TRBJ2-5
v_gene: TRBV6-1
CDR3aa: CASSVRSQETQYF

j_gene: TRBJ1-2
v_gene: TRBV19
CDR3aa: CASSTGTANGYTF

j_gene: TRBJ1-5
v_gene: TRBV21-1
CDR3aa: CASSKAPGQNQPQHF

j_gene: TRBJ2-2
v_gene: TRBV11-2
CDR3aa: CASSRELADTGELFF

j_gene: TRBJ2-5
v_gene: TRBV29-1
CDR3aa: CSVPTNKRGAQETQYF

j_gene: TRBJ2-2
v_gene: TRBV5-8
CDR3aa: CASSSGQGAYTGELFF

j_gene: TRBJ1-4
v_gene: TRBV12-5
CDR3aa: CASGLFGAGEKLFF

j_gene: TRBJ1-4
v_gene: TRBV2
CDR3aa: CASSESGFGEKLFF

j_gene: TRBJ1-6
v_gene: TRBV6-1
CDR3aa: CASTNTRQGSPLHF

j_gene: TRBJ2-3
v_gene: TRBV15
CDR3aa: CATSKGGASGGDTQYF

j_gene: TRBJ1-2
v_gene: TRBV5-1
CDR3aa: CASSLGGQGRYGYTF

j_gene: TRBJ1-1
v_gene: TRBV19
CDR3aa: CASSRGWTNTEAFF

j_gene: TRBJ2-7
v_gene: TRBV30
CDR3aa: CAWSSGTVQIEQYF

j_gene: TRBJ2-1
v_gene: TRBV27
CDR3aa: CASSLAVLGYNEQFF

j_gene: TRBJ1-1
v_gene: TRBV5-5
CDR3aa: CASSSENSRVHTEAFF

j_gene: TRBJ1-2
v_gene: TRBV19
CDR3aa: CASSIDGPYGYTF

j_gene: TRBJ1-1
v_gene: TRBV6-5
CDR3aa: CASRTGTGLYTEAFF

j_gene: TRBJ2-1
v_gene: TRBV7-2
CDR3aa: CASSLRGASYNEQFF

j_gene: TRBJ2-7
v_gene: TRBV6-5
CDR3aa: CASSASGTGSYEQYF

j_gene: TRBJ1-2
v_gene: TRBV5-5
CDR3aa: CASSPRGGGYTF

j_gene: TRBJ2-2
v_gene: TRBV2
CDR3aa: CASSPRMSGELFF

j_gene: TRBJ1-3
v_gene: TRBV9
CDR3aa: CASSFTLGSLTSGNTIYF

j_gene: TRBJ1-3
v_gene: TRBV5-1
CDR3aa: CASSPSGGLSGNTIYF

j_gene: TRBJ1-1
v_gene: TRBV15
CDR3aa: CATSPPSPLLNTEAFF

j_gene: TRBJ1-5
v_gene: TRBV6-6
CDR3aa: CASRLEGGGNQPQHF

j_gene: TRBJ2-7
v_gene: TRBV2
CDR3aa: CASRPLDGEQYF

j_gene: TRBJ2-7
v_gene: TRBV16
CDR3aa: CASSQFAGNYEQYF

j_gene: TRBJ2-3
v_gene: TRBV6-1
CDR3aa: CATSSGGWTDTQYF

j_gene: TRBJ1-2
v_gene: TRBV7-9
CDR3aa: CASSLTGGHYGYTF

j_gene: TRBJ2-5
v_gene: TRBV29-1
CDR3aa: CSVRTLRETQYF

j_gene: TRBJ2-3
v_gene: TRBV2
CDR3aa: CASMRGLKSTDTQYF